The rows below give T cell receptor beta chains drawn from one sample of a study of T cell responses to AZD1222 COVID-19 vaccine. Using immunoSEQ multiplex PCR, the repertoire was profiled, and TCRdb retains in-frame clones only, with some absent. The sample lists around 94,000 clones, approximately 91% occurring once. Material: peripheral blood, obtained on day 0 of AZD1222 vaccination. The receptors shown here come from an adult in good health. Both conserved end residues are trimmed from each CDR3. Clone sizes are given selectively: once, few, many, or a class where the clone is expanded.

>TRBJ2-2|NA|TRBV6-6
ATIRRKGNTGELF
>TRBJ1-1|once|TRBV19
ATRGGGAGTEAF
>TRBJ1-2|NA|TRBV19
ASSLPGEGLDGYT
>TRBJ1-1|NA|TRBV6-2/TRBV6-3
ASSYAWDTEAF
>TRBJ1-1|NA|TRBV2
ASGEGTEAF
>TRBJ1-1|NA|TRBV24-1
ATSDSGGKAF
>TRBJ1-5|NA|TRBV21-1
ASSREPGQGIFRRQPQH
>TRBJ2-2|NA|TRBV2
ASSRGRSTGELF
>TRBJ2-7|few|TRBV7-2
ASSFSSGSYEQY
>TRBJ1-2|NA|TRBV27
ASSFGYRGLGGYT
>TRBJ1-4|NA|TRBV2
ASRIRQEANEKLF
>TRBJ2-3|once|TRBV7-3
ASSLGQGLTDTQY
>TRBJ2-1|NA|TRBV7-9
ASSTGQGLANEQF
>TRBJ1-5|NA|TRBV28
ASIQGQNQPQH
>TRBJ2-1|NA|TRBV10-1
ASSGTSGIRGNEQF
>TRBJ2-7|once|TRBV27
ASSLSPSGRGEQY
>TRBJ2-7|NA|TRBV11-2
ASSTLRTGQQY
>TRBJ1-5|once|TRBV7-2
ASSLHPGWVGNQPQH
>TRBJ2-7|NA|TRBV4-2
ASSQDMDSLYEQY
>TRBJ1-1|NA|TRBV7-9
ASRGAGTEAF
>TRBJ1-2|NA|TRBV27
ASSPLDGGTAGGYT
>TRBJ1-1|once|TRBV2
ASRKDRDQLEAF
>TRBJ1-2|NA|TRBV5-4
ASSPQGTYGYT
>TRBJ2-7|NA|TRBV4-1
ASSQDRGKAGDHYEQY
>TRBJ1-2|NA|TRBV5-6
ASSLDRDYGYT
>TRBJ1-2|NA|TRBV9
ASSPRGQGGYGYT
>TRBJ2-5|NA|TRBV7-2
ASSPTPGTSQETQY
>TRBJ1-4|NA|TRBV9
ASSVESGANEKLF
>TRBJ2-1|NA|TRBV7-9
ATSRGWEQF
>TRBJ2-1|NA|TRBV4-3
ASSQEFRGAGEQF
>TRBJ2-7|NA|TRBV19
ASRAAGSFEQY
>TRBJ2-3|NA|TRBV29-1
SGSEGGQRTDTQY
>TRBJ1-1|NA|TRBV5-1
ASSGQGAGEAF
>TRBJ2-1|NA|TRBV11-2
ASSFGTSRANEQF
>TRBJ1-1|NA|TRBV10-3
AISDRGLMNTEAF
>TRBJ1-5|NA|TRBV19
ASKSLVGPQPQH
>TRBJ1-6|NA|TRBV7-6
ASSLQQASSYNSPLH
>TRBJ2-1|NA|TRBV7-2
ASSLAVSSYNEQF
>TRBJ2-2|few|TRBV7-2
ASSPRPPGVTGELF
>TRBJ2-5|NA|TRBV3-1/TRBV3-2
ASSQDSAGGKETQY
>TRBJ1-2|NA|TRBV3-1/TRBV3-2
ASTVSGQGNYGYT
>TRBJ1-1|NA|TRBV29-1
SVGEGNEAF
>TRBJ1-1|NA|TRBV4-1
ASSQVWRGANTEAF
>TRBJ1-6|NA|TRBV6-5
ASSRDSKWSPLH
>TRBJ2-7|NA|TRBV5-6
ASSLGQVDHEQY
>TRBJ1-5|NA|TRBV3-1/TRBV3-2
ASSPSGHQPQH
>TRBJ1-3|once|TRBV18
ASSPRYGDSGNTIY
>TRBJ1-1|NA|TRBV12-3/TRBV12-4
ASRATGNTEAF
>TRBJ1-2|NA|TRBV11-1
ASAPKWGGEGSGYT
>TRBJ2-5|NA|TRBV5-1
ASSLRSEYQETQY
>TRBJ1-5|NA|TRBV19
ASTEGAAQH
>TRBJ2-3|NA|TRBV6-2/TRBV6-3
ASSYPLGRGSTDTQY
>TRBJ1-4|NA|TRBV4-3
ASSQESLLVEKLF